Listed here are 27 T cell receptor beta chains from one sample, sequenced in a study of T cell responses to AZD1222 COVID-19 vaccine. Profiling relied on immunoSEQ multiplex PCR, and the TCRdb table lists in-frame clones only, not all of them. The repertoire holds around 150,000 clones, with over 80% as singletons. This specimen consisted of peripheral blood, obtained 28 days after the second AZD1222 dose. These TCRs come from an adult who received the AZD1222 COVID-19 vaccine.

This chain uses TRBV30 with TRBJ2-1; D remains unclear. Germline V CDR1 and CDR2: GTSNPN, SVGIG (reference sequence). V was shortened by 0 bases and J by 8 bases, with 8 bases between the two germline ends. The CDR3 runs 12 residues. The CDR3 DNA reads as TGTGCCTGGAGTGTAACGAGCGATGAGCAGTTCTTC. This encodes CAWSVTSDEQFF.

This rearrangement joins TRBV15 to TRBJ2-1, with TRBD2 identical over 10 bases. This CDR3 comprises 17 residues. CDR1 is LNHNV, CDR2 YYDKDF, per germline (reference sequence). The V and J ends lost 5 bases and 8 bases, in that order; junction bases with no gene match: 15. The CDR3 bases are TGTGCCACCAGCGCACCCTTCGGGCTAGCGGGGGTGGATGAGCAGTTCTTC. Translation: CATSAPFGLAGVDEQFF.

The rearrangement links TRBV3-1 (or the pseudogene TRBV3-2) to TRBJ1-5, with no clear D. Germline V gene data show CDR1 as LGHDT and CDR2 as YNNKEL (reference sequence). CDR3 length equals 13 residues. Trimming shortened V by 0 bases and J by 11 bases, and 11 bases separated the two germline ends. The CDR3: CASSQDPKGTQHF. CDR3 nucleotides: TGTGCCAGCAGCCAAGACCCGAAAGGGACCCAGCATTTT.

CDR3 sequence: CASSLARGPLVQPQHF. CDR3 DNA: TGTGCCAGCAGCTTAGCTCGGGGGCCTTTAGTTCAGCCCCAGCATTTT. The chain links TRBV7-8 to TRBJ1-5; a weak D match, TRBD1 (6 bases). CDR1 SGHVS and CDR2 FQNEAQ come from the germline V gene. The CDR3 totals 16 residues. Trimming cost V 0 bases and J 6 bases, with 15 bases left between them. The variable domain in full, completed from reference TRBV7-8 and TRBJ1-5, reads GAGVSQSPRYKVAKRGQDVALRCDPISGHVSLFWYQQALGQGPEFLTYFQNEAQLDKSGLPSDRFFAERPEGSVSTLKIQRTQQEDSAVYLCASSLARGPLVQPQHFGDGTRLSIL.

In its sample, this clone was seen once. CDR3 amino acids: CARSLAAGRSPDTQYF. CDR3 DNA: TGTGCCAGAAGCTTAGCTGCGGGGAGATCGCCAGATACGCAGTATTTT. The V gene is TRBV7-5, the J gene TRBJ2-3; the D call TRBD2 from the table was never checked on the DNA. TRBV7-5 constitutes a pseudogene. The CDR3 is 16 amino acids.

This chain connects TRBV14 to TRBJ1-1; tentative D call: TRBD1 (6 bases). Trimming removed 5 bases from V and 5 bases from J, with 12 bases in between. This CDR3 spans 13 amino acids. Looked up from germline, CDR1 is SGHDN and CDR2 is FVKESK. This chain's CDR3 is CASSLVQGTEAFF. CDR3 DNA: TGTGCCAGCAGCTTGGTCCAGGGGACTGAAGCTTTCTTT.

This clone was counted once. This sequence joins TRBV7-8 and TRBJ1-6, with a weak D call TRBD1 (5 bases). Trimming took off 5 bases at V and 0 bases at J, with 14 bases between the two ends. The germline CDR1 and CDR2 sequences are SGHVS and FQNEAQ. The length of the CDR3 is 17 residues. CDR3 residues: CASSVGRVSSYNSPLHF. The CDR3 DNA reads TGTGCCAGCAGCGTAGGCAGGGTGAGCTCCTATAATTCACCCCTCCACTTT.

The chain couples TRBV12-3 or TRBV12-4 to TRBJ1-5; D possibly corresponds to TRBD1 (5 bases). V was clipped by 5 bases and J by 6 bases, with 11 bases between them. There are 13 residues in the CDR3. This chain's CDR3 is CASSPGYTQPQHF. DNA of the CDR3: TGTGCCAGCAGTCCAGGGTATACTCAGCCCCAGCATTTT.

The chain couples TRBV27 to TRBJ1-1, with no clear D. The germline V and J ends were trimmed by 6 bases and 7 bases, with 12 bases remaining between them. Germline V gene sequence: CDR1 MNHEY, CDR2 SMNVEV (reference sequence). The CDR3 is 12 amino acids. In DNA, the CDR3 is TGTGCCAGCAGCTTTGGGCCGGGTGAAGCTTTCTTT. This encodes CASSFGPGEAFF.

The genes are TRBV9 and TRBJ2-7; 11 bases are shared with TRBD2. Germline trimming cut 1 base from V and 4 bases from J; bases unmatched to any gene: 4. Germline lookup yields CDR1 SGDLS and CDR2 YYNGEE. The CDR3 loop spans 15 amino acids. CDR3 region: CASSVLAGGGYEQYF. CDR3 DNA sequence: TGTGCCAGCAGCGTACTAGCGGGGGGCGGATACGAGCAGTACTTC.

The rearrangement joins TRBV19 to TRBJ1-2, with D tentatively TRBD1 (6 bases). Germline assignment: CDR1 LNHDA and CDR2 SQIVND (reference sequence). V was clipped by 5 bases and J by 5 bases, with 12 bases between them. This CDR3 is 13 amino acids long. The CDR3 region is CASSGTGPYGYTF. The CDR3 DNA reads TGTGCCAGTAGTGGCACAGGGCCGTATGGCTACACCTTC.

The DNA for the CDR3 is TGTGCCAGCAGCGCAAGGTCGGGGAAGTACAATGAGCAGTTCTTC. Translation: CASSARSGKYNEQFF. The chain couples TRBV3-1 (or the pseudogene TRBV3-2) to TRBJ2-1; the D gene is possibly TRBD2 (5 bases). The ends were cut back, 5 bases at V and 4 bases at J, with 15 bases in the middle. This CDR3 is built from 15 residues. CDR1 is LGHDT, CDR2 YNNKEL, per germline (reference sequence).

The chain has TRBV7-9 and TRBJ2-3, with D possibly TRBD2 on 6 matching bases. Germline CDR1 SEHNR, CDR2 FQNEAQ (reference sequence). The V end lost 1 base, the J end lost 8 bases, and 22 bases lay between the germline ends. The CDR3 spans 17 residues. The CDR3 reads CASSLVGAGRDGGTQYF. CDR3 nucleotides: TGTGCCAGCAGCTTAGTAGGGGCGGGGAGAGACGGTGGTACGCAGTATTTT. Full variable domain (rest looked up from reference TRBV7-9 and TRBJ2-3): DTGVSQNPRHKITKRGQNVTFRCDPISEHNRLYWYRQTLGQGPEFLTYFQNEAQLEKSRLLSDRFSAERPKGSFSTLEIQRTEQGDSAMYLCASSLVGAGRDGGTQYFGPGTRLTVL.

As DNA, the CDR3 is TGTGCCAGCAGCCGTTCTAGCGGGGGGAGTCCAGATACGCAGTATTTT. The encoded protein is CASSRSSGGSPDTQYF. The V and J genes are TRBV4-2 and TRBJ2-3; 11 positions match TRBD2. Unmatched junction bases numbered 7, after V lost 4 bases and J lost 4 bases. CDR1 and CDR2 (germline): LGHNA, YNFKEQ. The CDR3 is 16 residues long.

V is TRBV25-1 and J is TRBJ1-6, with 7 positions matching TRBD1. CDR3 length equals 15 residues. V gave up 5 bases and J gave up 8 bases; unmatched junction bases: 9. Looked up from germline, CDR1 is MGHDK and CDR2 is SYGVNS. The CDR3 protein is CASSQGGGGYSPLHF. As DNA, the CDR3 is TGTGCCAGCAGTCAAGGGGGCGGGGGCTATTCACCCCTCCACTTT. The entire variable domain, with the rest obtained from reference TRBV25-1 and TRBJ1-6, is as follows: EADIYQTPRYLVIGTGKKITLECSQTMGHDKMYWYQQDPGMELHLIHYSYGVNSTEKGDLSSESTVSRIRTEHFPLTLESARPSHTSQYLCASSQGGGGYSPLHFGNGTRLTVT.

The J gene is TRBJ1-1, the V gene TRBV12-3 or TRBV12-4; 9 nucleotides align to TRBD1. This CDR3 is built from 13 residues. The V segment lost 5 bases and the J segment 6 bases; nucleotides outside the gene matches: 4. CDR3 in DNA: TGTGCCAGCAGTGGACAGGGGTGGGCTGAAGCTTTCTTT. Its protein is CASSGQGWAEAFF.

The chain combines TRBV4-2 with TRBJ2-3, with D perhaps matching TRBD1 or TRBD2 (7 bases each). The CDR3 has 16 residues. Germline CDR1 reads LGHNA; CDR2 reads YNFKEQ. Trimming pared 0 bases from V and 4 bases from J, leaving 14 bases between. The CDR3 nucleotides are TGTGCCAGCAGCCAAGATCAGGGGGGGGGTTCAGATACGCAGTATTTT. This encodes CASSQDQGGGSDTQYF.

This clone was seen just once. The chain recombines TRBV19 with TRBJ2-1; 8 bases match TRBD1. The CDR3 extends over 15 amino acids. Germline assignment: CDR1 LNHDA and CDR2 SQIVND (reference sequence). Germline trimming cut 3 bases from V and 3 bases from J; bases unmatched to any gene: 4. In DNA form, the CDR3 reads TGTGCCAGTAGTATTGAGGACAGGGTCTACAATGAGCAGTTCTTC. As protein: CASSIEDRVYNEQFF.

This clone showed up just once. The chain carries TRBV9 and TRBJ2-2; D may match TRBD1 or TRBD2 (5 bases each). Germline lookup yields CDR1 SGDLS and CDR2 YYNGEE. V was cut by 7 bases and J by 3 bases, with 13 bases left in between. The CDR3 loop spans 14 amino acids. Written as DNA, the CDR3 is TGTGCCAGCCAGAGGGGTGGGGACACCGGGGAGCTGTTTTTT. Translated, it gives CASQRGGDTGELFF.

In nucleotides, the CDR3 is TGTGCCAGCAGCCAAGTTGTGGGATACGAGCAGTACTTC. This translates into CASSQVVGYEQYF. This chain links TRBV4-2 with TRBJ2-7; D not resolved. The V gene's germline CDR1 is LGHNA and CDR2 YNFKEQ. V lost 1 base to trimming and J lost 4 bases, with 8 bases between them. CDR3 length: 13 residues.

CDR3 loop: CASSGLTGAEEAFF. CDR3 coding DNA: TGCGCCAGCAGCGGTTTGACAGGGGCGGAAGAAGCTTTCTTT. The V and J genes are TRBV5-1 and TRBJ1-1, with TRBD1 matching over 8 bases. With 4 bases clipped from V and 8 bases from J, the junction kept 10 bases outside the gene matches. The CDR3 is 14 amino acids. Germline V gene data show CDR1 as SGHRS and CDR2 as YFSETQ.

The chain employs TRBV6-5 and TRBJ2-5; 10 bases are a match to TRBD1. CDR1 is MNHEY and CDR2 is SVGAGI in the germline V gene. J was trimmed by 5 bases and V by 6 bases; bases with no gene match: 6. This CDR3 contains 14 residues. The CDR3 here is CASSPGQGRETQYF. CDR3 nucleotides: TGTGCCAGCAGCCCGGGACAGGGGAGGGAGACCCAGTACTTC.

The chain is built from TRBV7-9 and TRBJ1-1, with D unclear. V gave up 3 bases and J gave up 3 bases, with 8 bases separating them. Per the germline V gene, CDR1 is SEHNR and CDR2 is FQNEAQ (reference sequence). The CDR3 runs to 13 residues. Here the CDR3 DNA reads TGTGCCAGCAGCTTGTCCCGGGACACTGAAGCTTTCTTT. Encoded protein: CASSLSRDTEAFF.

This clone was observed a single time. This CDR3 is CASSTPRVGYGYTF. CDR3 coding DNA: TGTGCCAGCAGCACCCCGCGGGTTGGCTATGGCTACACCTTC. The chain is built from TRBV28 and TRBJ1-2; D gene uncertain. Germline V gives CDR1 MDHEN, CDR2 SYDVKM. V lost 6 bases, J lost 4 bases, and 15 bases lay in between. The length of the CDR3 is 14 residues.

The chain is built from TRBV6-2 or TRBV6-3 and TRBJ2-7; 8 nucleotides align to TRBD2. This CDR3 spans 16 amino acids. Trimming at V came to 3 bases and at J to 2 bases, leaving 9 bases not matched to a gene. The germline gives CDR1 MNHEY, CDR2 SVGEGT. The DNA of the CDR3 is TGTGCCAGCAGTTATCCAGCGGGGGCCCTCACCTACGAGCAGTACTTC. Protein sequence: CASSYPAGALTYEQYF.

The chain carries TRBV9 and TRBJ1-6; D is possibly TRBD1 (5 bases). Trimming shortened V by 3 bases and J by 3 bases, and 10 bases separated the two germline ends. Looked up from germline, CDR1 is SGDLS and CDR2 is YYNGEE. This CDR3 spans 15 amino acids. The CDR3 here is CASSETGYYNSPLHF. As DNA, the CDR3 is TGTGCCAGCAGCGAAACAGGATACTATAATTCACCCCTCCACTTT.

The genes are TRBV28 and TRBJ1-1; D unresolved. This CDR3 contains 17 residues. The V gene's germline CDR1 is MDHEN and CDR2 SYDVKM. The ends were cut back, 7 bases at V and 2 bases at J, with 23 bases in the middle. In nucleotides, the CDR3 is TGTGCCAGCATTCCCATTTCGGACTATTTGTTCAACACTGAAGCTTTCTTT. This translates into CASIPISDYLFNTEAFF.